This T cell receptor (beta chain) came from a study of Graves' ophthalmopathy and Graves' hyperthyroidism. Overall study: Peripheral blood was collected at initial diagnosis, before any treatment.

This clonotype was seen only a few times. Trimming pared 4 bases from V and 4 bases from J, leaving 18 bases between. The CDR3 consists of 15 residues. Germline V gene sequence: CDR1 SGHDT, CDR2 YYEEEE. Amplification of TCR beta CDR3 regions used RNA transcripts. The first-round RT-PCR employed HTBI primers together with the Qiagen OneStep RT-PCR kit. A multiplex PCR was then performed as the second round. Each CDR3 protein gets one entry after TCRdb re-called the multiplex PCR reads with MiXCR. The data show about 220,000 distinct CDR3 sequences, about a fifth seen once. Uncontrolled infections, pregnancy, lactation or other autoimmune diseases led to patient exclusion.

Material for sequencing was peripheral blood. The clonotype was recovered from a woman in her fifties or sixties with Graves' ophthalmopathy. The V call is TRBV5-6, the J call TRBJ2-7; tentative D call: TRBD2 (6 bases). The CDR3 sequence: CASSPASGAKYEQYF. In DNA form, the CDR3 reads TGTGCCAGCAGCCCGGCTTCGGGAGCTAAATACGAGCAGTACTTC. Full variable domain (missing parts from reference TRBV5-6 and TRBJ2-7): DAGVTQSPTHLIKTRGQQVTLRCSPKSGHDTVSWYQQALGQGPQFIFQYYEEEERQRGNFPDRFSGHQFPNYSSELNVNALLLGDSALYLCASSPASGAKYEQYFGPGTRLTVT.